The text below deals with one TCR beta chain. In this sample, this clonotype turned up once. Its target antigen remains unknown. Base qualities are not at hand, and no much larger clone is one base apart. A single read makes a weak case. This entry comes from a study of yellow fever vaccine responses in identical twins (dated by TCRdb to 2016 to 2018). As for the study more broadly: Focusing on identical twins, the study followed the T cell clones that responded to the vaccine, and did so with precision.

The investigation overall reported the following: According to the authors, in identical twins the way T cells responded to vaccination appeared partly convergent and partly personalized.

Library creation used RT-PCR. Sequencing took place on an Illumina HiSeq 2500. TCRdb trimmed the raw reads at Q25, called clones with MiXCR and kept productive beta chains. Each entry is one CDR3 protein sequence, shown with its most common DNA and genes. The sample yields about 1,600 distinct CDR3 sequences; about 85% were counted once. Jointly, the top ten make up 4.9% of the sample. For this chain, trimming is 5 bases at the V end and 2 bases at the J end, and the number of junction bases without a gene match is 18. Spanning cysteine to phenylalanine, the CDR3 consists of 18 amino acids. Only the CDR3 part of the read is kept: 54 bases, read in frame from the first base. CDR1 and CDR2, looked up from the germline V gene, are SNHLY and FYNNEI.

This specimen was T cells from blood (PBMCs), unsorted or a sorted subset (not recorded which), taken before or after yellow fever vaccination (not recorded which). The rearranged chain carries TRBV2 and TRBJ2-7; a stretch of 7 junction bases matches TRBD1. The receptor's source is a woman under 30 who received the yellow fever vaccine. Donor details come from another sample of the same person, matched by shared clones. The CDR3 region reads CASSPHLSSGTATYEQYF. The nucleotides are TGTGCCAGCAGTCCCCATCTCTCATCCGGGACAGCAACCTACGAGCAGTACTTC.